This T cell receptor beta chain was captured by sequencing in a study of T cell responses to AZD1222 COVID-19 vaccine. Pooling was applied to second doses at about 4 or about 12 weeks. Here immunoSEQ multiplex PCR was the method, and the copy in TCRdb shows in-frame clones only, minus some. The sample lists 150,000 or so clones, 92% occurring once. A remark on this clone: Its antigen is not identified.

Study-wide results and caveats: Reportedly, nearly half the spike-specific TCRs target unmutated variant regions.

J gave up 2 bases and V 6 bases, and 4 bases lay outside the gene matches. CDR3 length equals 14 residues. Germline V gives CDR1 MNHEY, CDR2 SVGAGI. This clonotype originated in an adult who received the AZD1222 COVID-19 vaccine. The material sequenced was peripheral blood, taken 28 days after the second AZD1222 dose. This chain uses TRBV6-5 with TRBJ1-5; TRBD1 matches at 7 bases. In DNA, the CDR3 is TGTGCCAGCAGCCAGCAGGGGGGCAATCAGCCCCAGCATTTT. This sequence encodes CASSQQGGNQPQHF.